Each of the 9 T cell receptor beta chains below was sequenced from the same sample in a study of blood T cell repertoires in COVID-19. Method: immunoSEQ multiplex PCR; TCRdb's copy keeps in-frame clones and lacks some. The sample lists 200,000 to 250,000 clones, around 86% seen once, with about 4.8% in the top ten. Sequenced material: peripheral blood. The origin of the receptors is a woman in her sixties or seventies with COVID-19, enrolled during active disease.

The gene calls are TRBV6-5 and TRBJ1-3, with D maybe TRBD1 (6 bases). This CDR3 has 15 amino acids. V dropped 2 bases and J dropped 0 bases, with 8 bases sitting between them. CDR1 MNHEY and CDR2 SVGAGI come from the germline V gene. The CDR3 DNA reads as TGTGCCAGCAGTTACGCGGACAGCTCTGGAAACACCATATATTTT. As protein: CASSYADSSGNTIYF.

The V call is TRBV29-1, the J call TRBJ2-1; the D gene is possibly TRBD2 (5 bases). Germline CDR1 reads SQVTM; CDR2 reads ANQGSEA. The CDR3 sequence is 13 residues long. Trimming took 6 bases from V and 6 from J, leaving 15 bases between them. CDR3 residues: CSVKQGRFNEQFF. CDR3 bases: TGCAGCGTCAAACAAGGGAGATTCAATGAGCAGTTCTTC.

The table lists this clone with a few counts. CDR3 in DNA: TGTGCCAGCAGCTTTCCGGGATCTACGCAGTATTTT. It is translated as CASSFPGSTQYF. This sequence joins TRBV11-3 and TRBJ2-3, with D tentatively TRBD2 (5 bases). V was shortened by 3 bases and J by 8 bases, with 9 bases between the two germline ends. Germline V lookup: CDR1 SGHNT, CDR2 YENEEA. This CDR3 region has 12 residues. The full variable domain, with the rest looked up from reference TRBV11-3 and TRBJ2-3, is EAGVVQSPRYKIIEKKQPVAFWCNPISGHNTLYWYLQNLGQGPELLIRYENEEAVDDSQLPKDRFSAERLKGVDSTLKIQPAELGDSAVYLCASSFPGSTQYFGPGTRLTVL.

This clone was counted a single time. The genes are TRBV10-3 and TRBJ1-5; tentatively, D is TRBD1 (5 bases). The CDR3 loop spans 14 amino acids. V dropped 0 bases and J dropped 5 bases, with 8 bases sitting between them. Germline CDR1 reads ENHRY; CDR2 reads SYGVKD. The CDR3 loop is CAISESSGYQPQHF. CDR3 DNA sequence: TGTGCCATCAGTGAGTCCTCAGGGTATCAGCCCCAGCATTTT.

This clone was recorded only once. The chain has TRBV19 and TRBJ2-7; 7 nucleotides align to TRBD2. This CDR3 is 14 amino acids long. V lost 3 bases to trimming and J lost 3 bases; unmatched junction nucleotides: 5. Germline V gives CDR1 LNHDA, CDR2 SQIVND (reference sequence). CDR3 sequence: CASSIAGAGYEQYF. In DNA form, the CDR3 reads TGTGCCAGTAGTATCGCGGGAGCAGGCTACGAGCAGTACTTC.

As DNA, the CDR3 is TGTGCCAGCAGCCAAAGGGGGATCTCTGGAAACACCATATATTTT. This codes for CASSQRGISGNTIYF. The chain couples TRBV4-2 to TRBJ1-3, with a weak D call TRBD1 (6 bases). The CDR3 extends over 15 amino acids. Trimming took 2 bases from V and 0 from J, leaving 8 bases between them. The V gene's germline CDR1 is LGHNA and CDR2 YNFKEQ.

This chain links TRBV13 with TRBJ1-2; D possibly corresponds to TRBD1 (5 bases). Germline loops: CDR1 PRHDT, CDR2 FYEKMQ (reference sequence). V lost 4 bases, J lost 0 bases, and 15 bases lay in between. The CDR3 is 16 amino acids. CDR3 loop: CASSSSEPTANYGYTF. CDR3 coding DNA: TGTGCCAGCAGCTCCTCTGAACCGACAGCTAACTATGGCTACACCTTC.

The J gene is TRBJ2-1, the V gene TRBV25-1; possibly TRBD1 for D (6 bases). Germline V CDR1 and CDR2: MGHDK, SYGVNS. The CDR3 has 13 residues. V lost 6 bases, J lost 4 bases, and 10 bases lay in between. Here the CDR3 DNA reads TGTGCCAGCAGACAGGGCCCGTACAATGAGCAGTTCTTC. The encoded protein is CASRQGPYNEQFF.

Here the CDR3 DNA reads TGTGCCTGGAGTAACCCTAGCGGGAGGGCCTACAATGAGCAGTTCTTC. It codes for CAWSNPSGRAYNEQFF. J is TRBJ2-1 and V is TRBV30; 12 bases are a match to TRBD2. The germline V gene encodes CDR1 GTSNPN and CDR2 SVGIG (reference sequence). The ends lost 2 bases at V and 2 bases at J; junction bases unmatched: 4. This CDR3 spans 16 amino acids.